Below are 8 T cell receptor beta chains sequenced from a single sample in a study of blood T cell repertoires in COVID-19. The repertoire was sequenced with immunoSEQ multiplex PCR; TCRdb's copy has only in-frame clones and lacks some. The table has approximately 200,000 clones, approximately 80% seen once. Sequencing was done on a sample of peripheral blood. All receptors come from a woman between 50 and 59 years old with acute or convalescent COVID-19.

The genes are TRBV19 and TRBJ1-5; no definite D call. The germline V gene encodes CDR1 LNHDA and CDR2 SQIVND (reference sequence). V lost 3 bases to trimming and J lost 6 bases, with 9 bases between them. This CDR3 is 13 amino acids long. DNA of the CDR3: TGTGCCAGTAGTATGAGGGTCAGTCAGCCCCAGCATTTT. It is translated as CASSMRVSQPQHF. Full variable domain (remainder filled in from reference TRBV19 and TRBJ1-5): DGGITQSPKYLFRKEGQNVTLSCEQNLNHDAMYWYRQDPGQGLRLIYYSQIVNDFQKGDIAEGYSVSREKKESFPLTVTSAQKNPTAFYLCASSMRVSQPQHFGDGTRLSIL.

The CDR3 is CASSSTSGGTYNEQFF. The CDR3 DNA reads as TGTGCCAGCAGTTCGACTAGCGGGGGGACCTACAATGAGCAGTTCTTC. V is TRBV6-5 and J is TRBJ2-1; 13 bases map to TRBD2. V lost 4 bases to trimming and J lost 2 bases; unmatched junction nucleotides: 2. This CDR3 has 16 amino acids. Germline V gives CDR1 MNHEY, CDR2 SVGAGI.

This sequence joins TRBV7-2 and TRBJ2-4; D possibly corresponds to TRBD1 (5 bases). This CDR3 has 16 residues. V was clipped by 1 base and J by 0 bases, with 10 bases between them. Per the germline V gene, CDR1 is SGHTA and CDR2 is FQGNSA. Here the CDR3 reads CASSLGRAIAKNIQYF. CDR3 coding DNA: TGTGCCAGCAGCTTAGGCAGGGCCATAGCCAAAAACATTCAGTACTTC.

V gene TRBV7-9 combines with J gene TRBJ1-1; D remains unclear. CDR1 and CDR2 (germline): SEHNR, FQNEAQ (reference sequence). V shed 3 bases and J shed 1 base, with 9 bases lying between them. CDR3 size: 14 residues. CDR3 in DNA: TGTGCCAGCAGCTTTGATGCGGGGAACACTGAAGCTTTCTTT. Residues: CASSFDAGNTEAFF.

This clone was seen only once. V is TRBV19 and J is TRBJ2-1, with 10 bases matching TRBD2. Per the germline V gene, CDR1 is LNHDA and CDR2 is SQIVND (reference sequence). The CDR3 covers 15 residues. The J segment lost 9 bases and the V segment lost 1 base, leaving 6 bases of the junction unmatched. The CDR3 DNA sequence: TGTGCCAGTAGTATAGGGGCTAGCGGGAGTACTGAGCAGTTCTTC. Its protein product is CASSIGASGSTEQFF.

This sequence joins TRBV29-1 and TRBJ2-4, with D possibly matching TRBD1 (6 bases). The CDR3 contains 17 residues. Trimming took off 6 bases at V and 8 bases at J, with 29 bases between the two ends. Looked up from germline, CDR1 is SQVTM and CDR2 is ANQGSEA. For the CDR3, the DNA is TGCAGCGTGCAAGCCCGCCGCAACGACAGGAGAGGGGACATTCAGTACTTC. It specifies CSVQARRNDRRGDIQYF.

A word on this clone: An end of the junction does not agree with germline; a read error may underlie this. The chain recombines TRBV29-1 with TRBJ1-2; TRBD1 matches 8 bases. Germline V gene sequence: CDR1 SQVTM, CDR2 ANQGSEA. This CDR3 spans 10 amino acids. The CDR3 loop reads CSVKKGQDHF. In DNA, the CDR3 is TGCAGCGTGAAAAAGGGACAGGACCACTTC.

The CDR3 spells CASSPSQGNYGYTF. CDR3 DNA: TGCGCCAGCAGCCCATCACAGGGGAACTATGGCTACACCTTC. This chain joins TRBV5-1 and TRBJ1-2; TRBD1 matches 7 bases. The CDR3 is 14 residues long. With 4 bases clipped from V and 2 bases from J, the junction kept 5 bases outside the gene matches. Germline V lookup: CDR1 SGHRS, CDR2 YFSETQ. The entire variable domain, with the rest obtained from reference TRBV5-1 and TRBJ1-2, is as follows: KAGVTQTPRYLIKTRGQQVTLSCSPISGHRSVSWYQQTPGQGLQFLFEYFSETQRNKGNFPGRFSGRQFSNSRSEMNVSTLELGDSALYLCASSPSQGNYGYTFGSGTRLTVV.